These 9 T cell receptor beta chains were sequenced from one sample in a study of blood T cell repertoires in COVID-19. The repertoire was sequenced with immunoSEQ multiplex PCR; TCRdb's copy has only in-frame clones and lacks some. The sample has 340,000 or so clones, 70% to 90% seen once. The sequencing sample was made of PBMCs or T cells enriched from blood (not recorded which). All receptors come from a woman aged 40 to 50 with acute COVID-19.

The chain has TRBV7-2 and TRBJ1-1; the D is unclear. The V end lost 2 bases, the J end lost 1 base, and 8 bases lay between the germline ends. The CDR3 contains 14 residues. Germline V gives CDR1 SGHTA, CDR2 FQGNSA. This chain's CDR3 is CASSLRRGNTEAFF. The CDR3 DNA is TGTGCCAGCAGCTTAAGGCGAGGGAACACTGAAGCTTTCTTT.

This rearrangement joins TRBV19 to TRBJ2-7, with 11 bases matching TRBD1. The germline V gene has CDR1 LNHDA and CDR2 SQIVND (reference sequence). This CDR3 comprises 14 residues. The ends lost 9 bases at V and 7 bases at J; junction bases unmatched: 11. In DNA, the CDR3 is TGTGCCAGCAGAACCCCCGGGACAGGGGGAGAGCAGTACTTC. Protein product: CASRTPGTGGEQYF. Using reference TRBV19 and TRBJ2-7 for the parts outside the CDR3, the full variable domain is DGGITQSPKYLFRKEGQNVTLSCEQNLNHDAMYWYRQDPGQGLRLIYYSQIVNDFQKGDIAEGYSVSREKKESFPLTVTSAQKNPTAFYLCASRTPGTGGEQYFGPGTRLTVT.

Regarding this clone: An end of the junction does not agree with germline; a read error may underlie this. The chain's CDR3 is CASSLTRGSFNEQFF. DNA for the CDR3: TGTGCCAGCAGCTTAACCCGGGGTTCCTTCAATGAGCAGTTCTTC. J is TRBJ2-1 and V is TRBV11-3; maybe TRBD2 (5 bases). The CDR3 contains 15 residues. The V gene's germline CDR1 is SGHNT and CDR2 YENEEA.

The V and J genes are TRBV7-9 and TRBJ2-5; perhaps TRBD2 as D (6 bases). The CDR3 length is 16 residues. Trimming shortened V by 8 bases and J by 0 bases, and 19 bases separated the two germline ends. Germline assignment: CDR1 SEHNR and CDR2 FQNEAQ (reference sequence). Here the CDR3 DNA reads TGTGCCAGCCTGCGGGGTTTGGCAGCGTACCAAGAGACCCAGTACTTC. Its translation is CASLRGLAAYQETQYF.

Regarding this clone: The same CDR3 arises from other DNA sequences in this sample as well. The chain is built from TRBV12-5 and TRBJ2-7; tentatively, D is TRBD2 (6 bases). CDR3 length: 14 residues. Per the germline V gene, CDR1 is LGHNT and CDR2 is FRNRAP. Deletions cut 1 base from V and 1 base from J, with 8 bases between. The CDR3, as DNA: TGTGCTAGTGGTTTGGCGGCGGGATCCTACGAGCAGTACTTC. It is translated as CASGLAAGSYEQYF.

The chain links TRBV28 to TRBJ1-4, with TRBD1 identical over 10 bases. Germline CDR1 and CDR2: MDHEN and SYDVKM. The CDR3 sequence is 17 residues long. Trimming cost V 3 bases and J 8 bases; bases outside gene matches: 12. CDR3 amino acids: CASSFLSPGTGAEKLFF. CDR3 nucleotides: TGTGCCAGCAGTTTCCTATCCCCCGGGACAGGGGCGGAAAAACTGTTTTTT. The entire variable domain, with the rest obtained from reference TRBV28 and TRBJ1-4, is as follows: DVKVTQSSRYLVKRTGEKVFLECVQDMDHENMFWYRQDPGLGLRLIYFSYDVKMKEKGDIPEGYSVSREKKERFSLILESASTNQTSMYLCASSFLSPGTGAEKLFFGSGTQLSVL.

This rearrangement joins TRBV7-9 to TRBJ2-5; TRBD2 aligns across 10 bases. Germline V CDR1 and CDR2: SEHNR, FQNEAQ (reference sequence). J was trimmed by 2 bases and V by 6 bases; bases with no gene match: 9. CDR3 size: 16 residues. The CDR3 protein is CASRRTSGASQETQYF. The CDR3 DNA is TGTGCCAGCAGGCGGACTAGCGGCGCTTCTCAAGAGACCCAGTACTTC.

The V gene is TRBV10-3, the J gene TRBJ2-1; 8 positions match TRBD1. The CDR3 has 16 amino acids. Germline CDR1 reads ENHRY; CDR2 reads SYGVKD. V lost 5 bases and J lost 2; bases outside the gene matches: 8. CDR3 protein: CAISPGQVPAYNEQFF. CDR3 in DNA: TGTGCCATCAGTCCGGGACAGGTACCGGCCTACAATGAGCAGTTCTTC.

This chain uses TRBV5-4 with TRBJ2-3; D is unresolved. V was cut by 0 bases and J by 2 bases, with 10 bases left in between. CDR1 and CDR2 (germline): SGHNT, YYREEE (reference sequence). The CDR3 is 15 residues long. The CDR3 DNA is TGTGCCAGCAGCTTGGCCTCAAGCTACACAGATACGCAGTATTTT. Translated, it gives CASSLASSYTDTQYF.